These 17 T cell receptor beta chains were sequenced from one sample in a study of blood T cell repertoires in COVID-19. Produced via immunoSEQ multiplex PCR; TCRdb's table is partial and in-frame only. This sample has 90,000 or so clones, with about 91% found just once. Sequencing was done on a sample of peripheral blood. The receptors shown here come from a human donor with active COVID-19. The donor label of this sample is uncertain.

The chain employs TRBV27 and TRBJ2-5; D is perhaps TRBD1 (6 bases). The CDR3 is 16 residues long. V lost 0 bases and J 8 bases, leaving 19 bases between the germline ends. Germline lookup yields CDR1 MNHEY and CDR2 SMNVEV (reference sequence). DNA of the CDR3: TGTGCCAGCAGTTTATCGGGCAGGGGTTGGGCAGGAACCCAGTACTTC. Translated: CASSLSGRGWAGTQYF.

The chain links TRBV5-1 to TRBJ1-1; a possible D gene is TRBD1 (6 bases). The ends were cut back, 4 bases at V and 1 base at J, with 11 bases in the middle. The germline gives CDR1 SGHRS, CDR2 YFSETQ. CDR3 length: 14 amino acids. CDR3: CASSLGAENTEAFF. The DNA of the CDR3 is TGCGCCAGCAGCCTGGGGGCAGAGAACACTGAAGCTTTCTTT.

V is TRBV18 and J is TRBJ1-6, with D tentatively TRBD1 (5 bases). Germline V lookup: CDR1 KGHSH, CDR2 LQKENI. Trimming pared 3 bases from V and 14 bases from J, leaving 20 bases between. CDR3 length: 15 residues. CDR3 residues: CASSPQSTDLTALHF. The CDR3 DNA reads TGTGCCAGCTCACCGCAGTCGACAGATCTTACAGCCCTCCACTTT.

The chain is built from TRBV19 and TRBJ1-2; 7 bases fit TRBD1. Germline V gene lookup returns CDR1 LNHDA and CDR2 SQIVND (reference sequence). The ends lost 2 bases at V and 2 bases at J; junction bases unmatched: 5. The CDR3 is 15 amino acids. CDR3 coding DNA: TGTGCCAGTAGTATATCGCGGGACAGCAACTATGGCTACACCTTC. Translation gives CASSISRDSNYGYTF.

The J gene is TRBJ2-7, the V gene TRBV6-1; 11 nucleotides line up with TRBD2. The CDR3 is 18 residues long. Per germline, CDR1 MNHNS and CDR2 SASEGT. Losses at the gene ends were 4 bases for V and 0 bases for J; bases not matched to a gene: 11. The CDR3 DNA sequence: TGTGCCAGCAGTGTCCGACTAGCGGGGTCCATGAGCTCCTACGAGCAGTACTTC. Translation gives CASSVRLAGSMSSYEQYF.

The chain joins TRBV18 to TRBJ1-1; 8 nucleotides match TRBD1. Germline CDR1 KGHSH, CDR2 LQKENI. CDR3 length: 15 residues. Losses at the gene ends were 3 bases for V and 5 bases for J; bases not matched to a gene: 8. The CDR3 loop is CASSPQGAKRTEAFF. For the CDR3, the DNA is TGTGCCAGCTCACCCCAGGGGGCGAAACGGACTGAAGCTTTCTTT.

This chain joins TRBV2 and TRBJ2-3; the match to TRBD1 covers 7 bases. From germline, CDR1 is SNHLY and CDR2 FYNNEI. Unmatched junction bases numbered 10, after V lost 7 bases and J lost 6 bases. The length of the CDR3 is 14 residues. CDR3 sequence (DNA): TGTGCCAGCAAGGGGACAGTGGACTCTGATACGCAGTATTTT. Translating it yields CASKGTVDSDTQYF.

This chain links TRBV29-1 with TRBJ1-1; no reliable D call. Germline loops: CDR1 SQVTM, CDR2 ANQGSEA. Trimming took 3 bases from V and 8 from J, leaving 19 bases between them. The CDR3 is 14 amino acids. The CDR3 coding sequence is TGCAGCGTTGACCGACTGCTGACTACAGTAGAAGCTTTCTTT. This encodes CSVDRLLTTVEAFF.

The rearrangement joins TRBV6-5 to TRBJ2-4, with TRBD2 as a possible D gene (6 bases). The germline V and J ends were trimmed by 7 bases and 6 bases, with 16 bases remaining between them. This CDR3 comprises 14 residues. Germline values: CDR1 MNHEY, CDR2 SVGAGI. The CDR3 bases are TGTGCCAGCAAACTAGCAGGACGGGGAAACATTCAGTACTTC. This sequence encodes CASKLAGRGNIQYF.

The chain links TRBV27 to TRBJ1-2; no firm D call. Germline V lookup: CDR1 MNHEY, CDR2 SMNVEV (reference sequence). V shed 0 bases and J shed 8 bases, with 10 bases lying between them. The CDR3 spans 13 residues. DNA for the CDR3: TGTGCCAGCAGTTTATCGTCAGTCGTGGGCTACACCTTC. Translation: CASSLSSVVGYTF.

The chain is built from TRBV18 and TRBJ1-4; D gene uncertain. V shed 2 bases and J shed 8 bases, with 12 bases lying between them. The V gene's germline CDR1 is KGHSH and CDR2 LQKENI. The CDR3 loop spans 14 amino acids. The CDR3 region is CASSPMGGGEKLFF. The CDR3 DNA follows: TGTGCCAGCTCACCAATGGGAGGAGGAGAAAAACTGTTTTTT.

The V and J genes are TRBV6-6 and TRBJ2-1, with D possibly being TRBD1 (6 bases). V lost 10 bases, J lost 8 bases, and 27 bases lay in between. This CDR3 comprises 16 residues. Germline CDR1 MNHNY, CDR2 SVGAGI (reference sequence). The CDR3 loop reads CANFSFRAGRGYEQFF. The CDR3 bases are TGTGCCAACTTTAGCTTCCGGGCTGGAAGGGGGTATGAGCAGTTCTTC.

About this clone: A junction end diverges from the germline sequence, so it may reflect a read error. The same CDR3 also results from other DNA sequences found in this sample. This rearrangement joins TRBV2 to TRBJ1-2; 7 bases are shared with TRBD1. Germline V CDR1 and CDR2: SNHLY, FYNNEI. The CDR3 extends over 14 amino acids. CDR3 sequence reads: CASSPTNRQGGYTF. In DNA, the CDR3 is TGTGCCAGCAGTCCTACGAATAGACAGGGTGGCTACACCTTT.

The chain joins TRBV2 to TRBJ2-2, with 7 bases that match TRBD1. V lost 7 bases, J lost 1 base, and 9 bases stayed unmatched. CDR1 SNHLY and CDR2 FYNNEI come from the germline V gene. The CDR3 extends over 16 amino acids. CDR3 amino acids: CASMSGDRRNTGELFF. CDR3 coding DNA: TGTGCCAGCATGAGTGGGGACAGAAGGAACACCGGGGAGCTGTTTTTT.

V usage is TRBV11-2 and J usage is TRBJ2-1; 9 bases map to TRBD2. CDR1 is SGHAT, CDR2 FQNNGV, per germline. The V and J ends lost 5 bases and 8 bases, in that order; junction bases with no gene match: 16. The CDR3 length is 17 residues. The CDR3 region is CASSPQEAGGQVDEQFF. The DNA of the CDR3 is TGTGCCAGCAGCCCACAGGAGGCGGGGGGGCAGGTGGATGAGCAGTTCTTC.

V and J are TRBV7-2 and TRBJ1-3; D is undetermined. V was cut by 4 bases and J by 0 bases, with 7 bases left in between. The CDR3 covers 14 residues. CDR1 is SGHTA, CDR2 FQGNSA, per germline. CDR3 coding DNA: TGTGCCAGCAGCTCCCTGTTCTCTGGAAACACCATATATTTT. It yields the protein CASSSLFSGNTIYF.

CDR3 residues: CASSLSSSGGLREQYF. The CDR3 nucleotides read TGTGCCAGCAGTTTATCCTCTAGCGGGGGGCTCCGCGAGCAGTACTTC. This rearrangement joins TRBV27 to TRBJ2-7, with 11 bases matching TRBD2. The CDR3 has 16 amino acids. V gave up 0 bases and J gave up 6 bases; unmatched junction bases: 7. Germline V gives CDR1 MNHEY, CDR2 SMNVEV (reference sequence).